Given below is one T cell receptor (beta chain) in context. The antigen is not known. Deletions cut 4 bases from V and 0 bases from J, with 19 bases between. Germline CDR1 is SGHKS and CDR2 is YYEKEE (reference sequence). CDR3 length: 18 amino acids. These data are taken from a study of cytomegalovirus exposure and HLA in healthy donors. The overall study: Out of about 410 genotyped donors, roughly 80% belonged to the Caucasian-associated ancestry cluster.

Primers: 60 Vbeta forward and 13 Jbeta reverse. Profiled with immunoSEQ multiplex PCR; TCRdb holds only in-frame clones, not every one. The sample consists of 100,000 to 120,000 clones, about 80% of them appearing once. General observations from the study: In a later analysis, 15,000 to 20,000 TCR beta sequences were associated with HLA alleles at 0.05 false discovery rate.

V usage is TRBV5-5 and J usage is TRBJ1-4; weak D call: TRBD1 (6 bases). The source of this sequence is a woman aged 60 to 75 in good health and CMV-seropositive. The material sequenced was PBMCs. CDR3 in amino acids: CASSARTARIATNEKLFF. As DNA, the CDR3 is TGTGCCAGCAGCGCGCGGACAGCACGGATCGCAACTAATGAAAAACTGTTTTTT.